Listed here is a single T cell receptor beta chain. Its antigen is as yet unknown. 60 Vbeta and 13 Jbeta primers were used in PCR. Data came from immunoSEQ multiplex PCR; TCRdb stores just in-frame clones and leaves some out. The listing contains roughly 45,000 clones. This record comes from a study of cytomegalovirus exposure and HLA in healthy donors. Study-wide points: DRB1 showed the most TCR associations and HLA-C the fewest in a later analysis, as rates varied by HLA locus. Rare sequences made up most TCRs, while some public TCRs were found in many donors.

J lost 3 bases, V lost 6 bases, and 10 bases had no gene match. Germline V gene sequence: CDR1 MDHEN, CDR2 SYDVKM. The CDR3 contains 15 residues. Sample: PBMCs. This clonotype originated in a woman aged 25 to 39 in good health and CMV-seronegative. The chain uses TRBV28 and TRBJ2-7; 8 nucleotides match TRBD1. The DNA of the CDR3 is TGTGCCAGCAGCCGCAGCAGGGGGCTTCGCTACGAGCAGTACTTC. It is translated as CASSRSRGLRYEQYF.